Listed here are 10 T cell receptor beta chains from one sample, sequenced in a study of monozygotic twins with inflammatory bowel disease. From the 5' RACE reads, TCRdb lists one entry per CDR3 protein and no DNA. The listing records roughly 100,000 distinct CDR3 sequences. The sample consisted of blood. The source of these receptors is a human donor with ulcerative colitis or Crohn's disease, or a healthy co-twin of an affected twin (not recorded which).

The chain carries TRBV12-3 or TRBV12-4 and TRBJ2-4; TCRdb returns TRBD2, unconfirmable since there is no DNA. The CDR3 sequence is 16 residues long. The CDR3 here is CASTSGGSEVKNMQYF.

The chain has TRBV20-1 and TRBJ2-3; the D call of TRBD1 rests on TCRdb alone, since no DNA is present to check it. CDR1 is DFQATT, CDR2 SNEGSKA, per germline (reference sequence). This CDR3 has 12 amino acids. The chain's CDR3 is CSAKPGTDTQYF.

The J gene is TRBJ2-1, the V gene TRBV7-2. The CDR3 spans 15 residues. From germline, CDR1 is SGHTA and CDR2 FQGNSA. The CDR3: CASSLSGMSYNEQFF.

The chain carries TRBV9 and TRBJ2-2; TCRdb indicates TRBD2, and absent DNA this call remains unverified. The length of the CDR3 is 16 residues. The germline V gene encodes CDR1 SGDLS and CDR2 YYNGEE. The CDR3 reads CASSPRLAQGTGELFF.

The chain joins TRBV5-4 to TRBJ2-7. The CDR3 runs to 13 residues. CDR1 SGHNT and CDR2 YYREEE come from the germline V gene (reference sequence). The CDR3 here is CASSSDEAYEQYF.

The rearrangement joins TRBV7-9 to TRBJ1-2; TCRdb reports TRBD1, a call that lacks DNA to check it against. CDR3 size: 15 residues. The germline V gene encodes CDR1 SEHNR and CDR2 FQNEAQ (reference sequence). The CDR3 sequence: CASSPGQAVNYGYTF.

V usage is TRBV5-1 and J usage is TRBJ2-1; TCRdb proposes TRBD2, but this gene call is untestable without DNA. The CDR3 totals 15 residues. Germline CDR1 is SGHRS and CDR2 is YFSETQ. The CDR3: CASSNRLAGATEQFF.

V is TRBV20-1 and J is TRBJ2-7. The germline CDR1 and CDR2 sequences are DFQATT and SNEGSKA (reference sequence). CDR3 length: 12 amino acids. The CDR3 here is CSARRNSYEQYF.

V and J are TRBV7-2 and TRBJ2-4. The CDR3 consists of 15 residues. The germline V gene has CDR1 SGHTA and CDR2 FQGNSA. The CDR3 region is CASSFQGQAKNIQYF.

The CDR3 is CASRQGANVYNEQFF. The chain recombines TRBV5-1 with TRBJ2-1; the TCRdb call, TRBD1, lacks DNA for checking. The germline V gene encodes CDR1 SGHRS and CDR2 YFSETQ. The CDR3 is made up of 15 amino acids.